Listed here is a single T cell receptor (beta chain). The CDR3 is made up of 11 amino acids. V was cut by 3 bases and J by 13 bases, with 10 bases left in between. CDR1 and CDR2 (germline): SGHTA, FQGNSA. Authors' methods: Amplifying reference gene primers gave estimates of nucleated cell counts. The protocol was immunoSEQ multiplex PCR, while the TCRdb copy is restricted to in-frame clones and leaves out a portion. V and J calls plus clone size are reproduced from that table; the DNA served to infer D and trimming. This sample carries 100,000 to 130,000 clones, just over 90% of them seen once, and the ten largest clones take roughly 1.3%. The source of the sample is a study of blood T cell repertoires in COVID-19. Study-level background: Some COVID-19 samples were acute and others convalescent; all came from the United States, Italy and Spain. The analysed material was cDNA or gDNA that came from T cells, B-cell-depleted T cells, or PBMCs.

The rearrangement links TRBV7-2 to TRBJ2-1; D remains unclear. This clonotype was obtained from a woman younger than 45 with acute or convalescent COVID-19. Sequenced input: peripheral blood. The CDR3 is CASSFETDQFF. The CDR3, as DNA: TGTGCCAGCAGCTTTGAAACAGACCAGTTCTTC.